This T cell receptor (beta chain) was documented in a study of T cells after yellow fever vaccination. Looked up from germline, CDR1 is SGHAT and CDR2 is FQNNGV. V lost 5 bases, J lost 2 bases, and 8 bases stayed unmatched. CDR3 length: 15 residues. Whole-study results and caveats: The study re-detected most primary-vaccination clones after the booster (nearly 97% CD4, just over 85% CD8). Abundant bulk-derived clonotypes could contaminate FACS-sorted repertoires.

This clonotype was seen many times. Its target is not known. It was through 5'RACE template switching that TCR cDNA was made, with a universal primer site and UMIs added. TCRdb analysed the 5' RACE reads with MiXCR anew, one entry per CDR3 protein. The sample comprises about 340,000 distinct CDR3 sequences, under 5% of which are singletons, and 20% to 25% rests with the top ten. The chain joins TRBV11-2 to TRBJ2-5, with TRBD1 matching over 7 bases. The sample consisted of PBMCs, taken 5 days after the yellow fever booster vaccination. This sequence originates from a man in his late teens or twenties who received the YFV17D yellow fever vaccine. CDR3 bases: TGTGCCAGCAGCGTAGGGACAGATTATCAAGAGACCCAGTACTTC. This gives the protein CASSVGTDYQETQYF.